This T cell receptor beta chain was recovered during a study of vaccination effects on CD4 cells after COVID-19. Sequencing in the ViraFEST assay came after antigen-specific CD4+ T cells had been expanded with viral peptide pools, which were used to stimulate PBMC. Isolation of CD4+ T cells took place after 10 days of culture. PCR-confirmed SARS-CoV-2 infection occurred in the person between March and December 2020. TCRdb keeps only in-frame clones here, not all; method: immunoSEQ multiplex PCR. The sample carries 55,000 to 90,000 clones, 60% to 75% recorded once. CDR3 length: 13 residues. From germline, CDR1 is SGDLS and CDR2 YYNGEE. V was trimmed by 4 bases and J by 7 bases, leaving 14 bases between them. A note on this clone: Antigen unknown.

The specimen comprised CD4+ T cells from PBMCs cultured with HIV peptides, sampled before COVID-19 vaccination. The subset denotes: HIV-1 Nef peptide pool negative control/reference culture. The sequence was obtained from a human donor who had a prior SARS-CoV-2 infection. The rearrangement links TRBV9 to TRBJ1-2; D possibly corresponds to TRBD1 (6 bases). This chain's CDR3 is CASSPLGTFGYTF. The CDR3 DNA reads TGTGCCAGCAGCCCCCTCGGGACATTTGGCTACACCTTC.